The source of this T cell receptor (beta chain) is a study of regulatory T cells in long-lasting Graves disease. As for this clonotype: Its antigen remains unidentified.

The study's findings and limits: Persistent disease was characterized by preferential usage of TRBV28, TRBJ1-2 and TRBJ2-5.

Time point here: persistent/refractory GD, antithyroid drugs over 5 years with positive TRAb. There was RNA extracted from PBMCs, and the TCR library was made from it. Patient provenance is recorded as an endocrinology department in Xi'an, China. CDR3 regions were amplified by Arm-PCR using iRepertoire HTBI primers to build TCR beta libraries. MiXCR was run by TCRdb on the multiplex PCR reads, yielding one entry per CDR3 protein. Of hundreds of thousands of distinct CDR3 sequences in the sample, 21% were seen once. This CDR3 spans 14 amino acids. V lost 6 bases and J 6 bases, leaving 17 bases between the germline ends. The germline V gene has CDR1 KGHSH and CDR2 LQKENI.

This TCR was sampled from a female donor with Graves disease. The specimen comprised peripheral blood mononuclear cells (PBMCs), sampled when the disease was refractory, from a patient treated with antithyroid drugs. The chain carries TRBV18 and TRBJ1-1, with D possibly matching TRBD1 (6 bases). The CDR3 region is CASSLGAGEAEAFF. The DNA of the CDR3 is TGTGCCAGCTCCCTCGGGGCAGGGGAGGCTGAAGCTTTCTTT.